This T cell receptor (beta chain) was captured in a study of beta chain features in type 1 diabetes. The CDR3 is made up of 11 amino acids. Unmatched junction bases numbered 3, after V lost 4 bases and J lost 12 bases. Germline CDR1 is LNHDA and CDR2 is SQIVND (reference sequence). As every portion of the isolated RNA was reverse transcribed, the sequencing read expressed TCRB transcripts. The data were produced by immunoSEQ multiplex PCR, yet TCRdb's version contains in-frame clones alone and is incomplete. Here the sample spans about 300,000 clones, around an eighth being singletons. Study-wide results and caveats: Possible PCR preference for shorter templates applied equally to patients and controls. Type 1 diabetes patients had TCRB CDR3s that were shorter (moderately but significantly so) in all four CD4+ subsets.

In regard to this clone: Antigen unknown.

The sample taken for sequencing was naive CD4+ T cells from blood. The TCR sequence derives from a woman between 18 and 30 years old with type 1 diabetes. This chain links TRBV19 with TRBJ2-1; TRBD1 matches 7 bases. CDR3 sequence (DNA): TGTGCCAGTAGTACTCGACAGGGGCAGTTCTTC. Translated, it gives CASSTRQGQFF. The full variable domain, in which reference TRBV19 and TRBJ2-1 provide the parts outside the CDR3, is DGGITQSPKYLFRKEGQNVTLSCEQNLNHDAMYWYRQDPGQGLRLIYYSQIVNDFQKGDIAEGYSVSREKKESFPLTVTSAQKNPTAFYLCASSTRQGQFFGPGTRLTVL.